This T cell receptor (beta chain) originates from a study of shared clonotypes between healthy human individuals. Study at large: Used for every donor were three CD4 naive, three CD4 memory, two CD8 naive and one CD8 memory plate.

The repertoire was sequenced with immunoSEQ multiplex PCR; TCRdb's copy has only in-frame clones and lacks some. This table holds about 1 million clones, approximately 70% found once. Germline trimming cut 0 bases from V and 7 bases from J; bases unmatched to any gene: 5. This CDR3 is 15 amino acids long. CDR1 MDHEN and CDR2 SYDVKM come from the germline V gene. A note on this clone: What it binds is not known.

Points from the study as a whole: Among a handful of donors, about 4.6% of naive CD4 clonotypes were found in common. Since donors were few, the genetic and exposure-history diversity represented was limited. Sequencing depth was expected to affect clonotype sharing among donors.

The clonotype comes from a man in his late teens or twenties in good health. The sample was memory CD4+ T cells sorted from blood. The sample's subset: CD45RA-negative fraction. The chain couples TRBV28 to TRBJ1-4, with 7 bases lining up with TRBD1. The CDR3 loop reads CASSLWDRFSEKLFF. CDR3 nucleotide sequence: TGTGCCAGCAGTTTATGGGACAGGTTTAGTGAAAAACTGTTTTTT.